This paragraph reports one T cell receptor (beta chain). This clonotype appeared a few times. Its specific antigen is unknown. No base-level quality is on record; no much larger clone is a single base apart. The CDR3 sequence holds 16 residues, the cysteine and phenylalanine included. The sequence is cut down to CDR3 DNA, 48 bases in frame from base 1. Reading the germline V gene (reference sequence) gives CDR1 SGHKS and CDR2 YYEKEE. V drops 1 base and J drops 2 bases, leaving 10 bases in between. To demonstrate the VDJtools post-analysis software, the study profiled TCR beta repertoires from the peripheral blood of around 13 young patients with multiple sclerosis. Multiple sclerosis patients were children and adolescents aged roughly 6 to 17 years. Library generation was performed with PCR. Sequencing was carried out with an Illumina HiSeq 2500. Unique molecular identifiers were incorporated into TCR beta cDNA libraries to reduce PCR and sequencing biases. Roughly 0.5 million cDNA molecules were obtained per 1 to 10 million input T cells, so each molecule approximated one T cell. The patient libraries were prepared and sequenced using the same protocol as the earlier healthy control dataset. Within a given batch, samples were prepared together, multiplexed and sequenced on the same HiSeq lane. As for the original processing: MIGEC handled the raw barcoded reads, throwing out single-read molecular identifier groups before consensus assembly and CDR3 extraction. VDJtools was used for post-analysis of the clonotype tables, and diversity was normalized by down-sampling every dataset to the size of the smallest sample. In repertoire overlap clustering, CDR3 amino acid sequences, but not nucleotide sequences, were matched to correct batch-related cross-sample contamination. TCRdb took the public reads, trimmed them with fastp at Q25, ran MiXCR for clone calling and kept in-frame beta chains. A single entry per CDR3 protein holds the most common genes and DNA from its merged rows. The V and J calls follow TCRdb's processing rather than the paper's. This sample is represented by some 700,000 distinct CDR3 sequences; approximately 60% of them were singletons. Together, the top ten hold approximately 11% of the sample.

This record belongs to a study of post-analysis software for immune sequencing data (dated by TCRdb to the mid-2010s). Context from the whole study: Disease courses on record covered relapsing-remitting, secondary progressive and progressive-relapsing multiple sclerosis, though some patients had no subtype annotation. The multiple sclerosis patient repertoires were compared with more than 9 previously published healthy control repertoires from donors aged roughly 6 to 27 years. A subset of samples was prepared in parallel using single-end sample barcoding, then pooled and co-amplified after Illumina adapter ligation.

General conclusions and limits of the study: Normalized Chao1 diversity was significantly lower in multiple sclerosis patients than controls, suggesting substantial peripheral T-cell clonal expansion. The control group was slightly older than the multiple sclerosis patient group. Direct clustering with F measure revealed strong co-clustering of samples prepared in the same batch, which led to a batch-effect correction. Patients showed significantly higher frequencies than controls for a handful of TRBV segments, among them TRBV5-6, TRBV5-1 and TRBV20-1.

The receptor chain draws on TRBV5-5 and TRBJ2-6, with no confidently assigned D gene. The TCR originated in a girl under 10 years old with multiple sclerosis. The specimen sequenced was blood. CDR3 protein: CASSLLAGAGANVLTF. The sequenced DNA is TGTGCCAGCAGCTTGTTGGCTGGGGCTGGGGCCAACGTCCTGACTTTC.